The present TCR beta chain was sequenced within a study of shared clonotypes between healthy human individuals. TCRdb's table, derived via immunoSEQ multiplex PCR, lists solely in-frame clones and lacks some. The table has hundreds of thousands of clones, roughly 73% seen once; the top ten hold 1.5% to 2%. The germline gives CDR1 SGHTA, CDR2 FQGNSA. V shed 2 bases and J shed 4 bases, with 8 bases lying between them. This CDR3 has 13 amino acids. Source material: memory CD4+ T cells sorted from blood. Subset: CD45RA-negative fraction. The clonotype originates from a woman aged 25 to 39 in good health. The chain recombines TRBV7-2 with TRBJ1-2; D is unclear. DNA for the CDR3: TGTGCCAGCAGCTTACAGTCCACCTATGGCTACACCTTC. Protein product: CASSLQSTYGYTF.